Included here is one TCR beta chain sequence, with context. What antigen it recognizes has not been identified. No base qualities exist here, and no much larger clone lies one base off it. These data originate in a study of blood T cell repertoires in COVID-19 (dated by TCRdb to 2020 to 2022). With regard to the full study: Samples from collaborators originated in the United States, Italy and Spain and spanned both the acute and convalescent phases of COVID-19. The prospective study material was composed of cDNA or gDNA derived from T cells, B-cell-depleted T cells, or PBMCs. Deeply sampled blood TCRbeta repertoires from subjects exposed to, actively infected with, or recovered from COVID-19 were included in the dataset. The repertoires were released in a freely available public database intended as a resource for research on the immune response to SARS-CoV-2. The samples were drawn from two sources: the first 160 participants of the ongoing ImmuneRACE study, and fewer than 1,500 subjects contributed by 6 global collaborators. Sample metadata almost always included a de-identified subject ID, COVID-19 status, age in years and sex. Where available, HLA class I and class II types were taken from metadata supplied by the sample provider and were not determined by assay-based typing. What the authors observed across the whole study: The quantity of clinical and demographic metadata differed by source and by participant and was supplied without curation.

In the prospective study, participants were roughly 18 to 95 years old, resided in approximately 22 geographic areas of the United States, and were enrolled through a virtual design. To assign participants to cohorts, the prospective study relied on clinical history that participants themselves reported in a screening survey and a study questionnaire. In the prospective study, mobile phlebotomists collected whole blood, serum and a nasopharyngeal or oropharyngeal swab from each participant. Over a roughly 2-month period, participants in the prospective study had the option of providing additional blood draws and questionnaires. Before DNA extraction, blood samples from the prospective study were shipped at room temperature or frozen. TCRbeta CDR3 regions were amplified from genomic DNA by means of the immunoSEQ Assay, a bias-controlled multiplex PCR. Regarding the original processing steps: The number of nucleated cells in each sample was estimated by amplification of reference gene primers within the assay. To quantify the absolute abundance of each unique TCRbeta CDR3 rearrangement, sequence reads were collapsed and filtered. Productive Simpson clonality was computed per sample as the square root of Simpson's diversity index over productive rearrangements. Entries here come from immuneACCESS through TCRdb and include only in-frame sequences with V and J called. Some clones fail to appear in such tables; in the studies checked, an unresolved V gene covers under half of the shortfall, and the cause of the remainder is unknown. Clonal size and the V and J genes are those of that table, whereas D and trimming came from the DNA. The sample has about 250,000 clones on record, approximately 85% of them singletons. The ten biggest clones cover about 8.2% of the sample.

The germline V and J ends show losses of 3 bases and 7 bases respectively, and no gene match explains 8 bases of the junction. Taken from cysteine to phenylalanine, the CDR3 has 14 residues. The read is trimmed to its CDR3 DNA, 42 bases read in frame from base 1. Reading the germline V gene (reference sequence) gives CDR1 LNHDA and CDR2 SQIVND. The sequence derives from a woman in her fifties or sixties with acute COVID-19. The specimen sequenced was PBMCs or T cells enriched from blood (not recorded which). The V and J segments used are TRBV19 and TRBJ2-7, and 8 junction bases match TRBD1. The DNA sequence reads TGTGCCAGTAGTATCCGAGGACAGGGCTCGGAGCAGTACTTC. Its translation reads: CASSIRGQGSEQYF.